The table lists the clone carrying this T cell receptor beta chain with many counts. This entry is derived from a study of neurological immune-mediated disorders. Study overall: Disease course was recorded as relapsing-remitting for about 30 and secondary progressive for about 9% of the roughly 35 multiple sclerosis patients.

With 10-nucleotide random UMIs, 5'RACE was used to make the cDNA. MiXCR was run by TCRdb on the 5' RACE reads, yielding one entry per CDR3 protein. The sample has 100,000 to 150,000 distinct CDR3 sequences; roughly 3.2% are singletons. The CDR3 has 15 amino acids. Looked up from germline, CDR1 is SGHRS and CDR2 is YFSETQ. The trim removed 4 bases at V and 2 bases at J, leaving 6 bases unmatched. This receptor was obtained from a woman in her thirties with multiple sclerosis. The material sequenced was PBMCs. The genes are TRBV5-1 and TRBJ1-1; 9 bases fit TRBD1. DNA for the CDR3: TGCGCCAGCAGCCCATACAGGGGGCTTAACACTGAAGCTTTCTTT. This encodes CASSPYRGLNTEAFF.